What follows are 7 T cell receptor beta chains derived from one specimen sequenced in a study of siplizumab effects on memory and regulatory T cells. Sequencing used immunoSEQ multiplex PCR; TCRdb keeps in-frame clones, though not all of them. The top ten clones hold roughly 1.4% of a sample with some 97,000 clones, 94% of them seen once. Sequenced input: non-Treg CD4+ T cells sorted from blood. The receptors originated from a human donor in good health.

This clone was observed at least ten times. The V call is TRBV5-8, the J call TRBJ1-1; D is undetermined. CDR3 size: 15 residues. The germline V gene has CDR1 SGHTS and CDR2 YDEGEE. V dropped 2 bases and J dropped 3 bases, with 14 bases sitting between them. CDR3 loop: CASSFGVIGDTEAFF. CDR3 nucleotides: TGTGCCAGCAGCTTCGGAGTGATTGGGGACACTGAAGCTTTCTTT.

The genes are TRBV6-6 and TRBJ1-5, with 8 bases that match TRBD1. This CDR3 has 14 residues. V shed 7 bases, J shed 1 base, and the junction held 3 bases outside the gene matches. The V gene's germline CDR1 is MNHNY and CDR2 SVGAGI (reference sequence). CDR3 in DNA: TGTGCCAGCAATCAGGGGGCGAGCAATCAGCCCCAGCATTTT. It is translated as CASNQGASNQPQHF.

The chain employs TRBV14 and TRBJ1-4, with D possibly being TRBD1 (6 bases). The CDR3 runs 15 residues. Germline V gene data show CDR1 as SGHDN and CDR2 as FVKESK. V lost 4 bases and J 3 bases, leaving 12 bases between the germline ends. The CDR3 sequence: CASSPQGGPNEKLFF. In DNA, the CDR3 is TGTGCCAGCAGCCCACAGGGTGGCCCTAATGAAAAACTGTTTTTT. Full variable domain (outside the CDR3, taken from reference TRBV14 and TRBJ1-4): EAGVTQFPSHSVIEKGQTVTLRCDPISGHDNLYWYRRVMGKEIKFLLHFVKESKQDESGMPNNRFLAERTGGTYSTLKVQPAELEDSGVYFCASSPQGGPNEKLFFGSGTQLSVL.

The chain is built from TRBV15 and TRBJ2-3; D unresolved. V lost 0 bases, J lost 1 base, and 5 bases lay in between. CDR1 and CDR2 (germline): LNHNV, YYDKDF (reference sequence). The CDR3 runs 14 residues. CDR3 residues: CATSRDRGTDTQYF. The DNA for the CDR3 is TGTGCCACCAGCAGAGATAGAGGCACAGATACGCAGTATTTT.

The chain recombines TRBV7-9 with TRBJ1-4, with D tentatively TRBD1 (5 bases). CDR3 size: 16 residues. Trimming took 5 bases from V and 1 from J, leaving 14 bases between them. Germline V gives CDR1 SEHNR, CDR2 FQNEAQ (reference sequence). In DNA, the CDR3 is TGTGCCAGCAGCCCCGGGAGGGGAGGAACTAATGAAAAACTGTTTTTT. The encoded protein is CASSPGRGGTNEKLFF.

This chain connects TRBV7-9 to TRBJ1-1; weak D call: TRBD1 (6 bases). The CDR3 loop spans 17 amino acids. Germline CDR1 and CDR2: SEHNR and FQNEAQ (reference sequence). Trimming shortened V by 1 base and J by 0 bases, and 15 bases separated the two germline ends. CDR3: CASSLGSQGMMNTEAFF. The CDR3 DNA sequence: TGTGCCAGCAGCTTAGGATCGCAGGGGATGATGAACACTGAAGCTTTCTTT. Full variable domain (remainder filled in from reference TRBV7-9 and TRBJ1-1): DTGVSQNPRHKITKRGQNVTFRCDPISEHNRLYWYRQTLGQGPEFLTYFQNEAQLEKSRLLSDRFSAERPKGSFSTLEIQRTEQGDSAMYLCASSLGSQGMMNTEAFFGQGTRLTVV.

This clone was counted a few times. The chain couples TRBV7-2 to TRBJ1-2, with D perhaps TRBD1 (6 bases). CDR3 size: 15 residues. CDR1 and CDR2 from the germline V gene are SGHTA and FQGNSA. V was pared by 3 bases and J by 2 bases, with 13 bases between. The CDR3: CASSLMTGANYGYTF. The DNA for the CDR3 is TGTGCCAGCAGCTTGATGACAGGTGCCAACTATGGCTACACCTTC.